This TCR beta chain was recovered during a study of identical twins. This clonotype was observed a handful of times. TCRdb called the 5' RACE reads again in MiXCR, with one record for every CDR3 protein. The data show 230,000 or so distinct CDR3 sequences, about 9% seen once. These sequences were also reported in another study, on yellow fever vaccine responses in identical twins.

This receptor was identified in a woman under 30 in good health. The sequenced sample was CD8+ T cells sorted from blood.

The CDR3 loop is CATQSSGYNEQFF. CDR3 DNA sequence: TGTGCCACCCAATCTAGCGGCTACAATGAGCAGTTCTTC. V is TRBV12-3 or TRBV12-4 and J is TRBJ2-1; 7 bases agree with TRBD2. The CDR3 covers 13 residues. V shed 10 bases, J shed 3 bases, and the junction held 6 bases outside the gene matches.